The entry that follows covers one TCR beta chain sequence. Its antigen is undetermined. With V trimmed by 0 bases and J by 5 bases, 14 bases remained unmatched. Germline values: CDR1 SEHNR, CDR2 FQNEAQ (reference sequence). This CDR3 comprises 19 residues. The sample originates from a study of blood T cells in healthy people across ages. Findings of the study overall: Researchers judged that diversity estimates from one million T cells fell short of true values.

The second PCR ran roughly 6 to 12 cycles with a sample-barcoded 5' primer and J-beta primers. CDR3-containing paired-end reads numbered at least 2.5 million in each sample. TCRdb recomputed calls from the 5' RACE reads with MiXCR, one row per CDR3 protein. The table has about 640,000 distinct CDR3 sequences, roughly 50% seen once. The source is a man aged 55 to 70 in good health. V usage is TRBV7-9 and J usage is TRBJ2-1; 9 bases agree with TRBD2. Sequenced: blood. CDR3 amino acids: CASSLAPPGLARKNNEQFF. CDR3 nucleotides: TGTGCCAGCAGCTTAGCGCCTCCTGGACTAGCGCGGAAGAACAATGAGCAGTTCTTC. The full variable domain, with the rest looked up from reference TRBV7-9 and TRBJ2-1, is DTGVSQNPRHKITKRGQNVTFRCDPISEHNRLYWYRQTLGQGPEFLTYFQNEAQLEKSRLLSDRFSAERPKGSFSTLEIQRTEQGDSAMYLCASSLAPPGLARKNNEQFFGPGTRLTVL.